The clone carrying this TCR beta chain has at least ten counts. The antigen is not known. Germline-derived CDR1 and CDR2 are SGHRS and YFSETQ. CDR3 size: 15 residues. V dropped 0 bases and J dropped 5 bases, with 12 bases sitting between them. These data come from a study of T-cell memory formation after mild COVID-19. About the research overall: The TCR clusters were mostly specific to one donor.

Libraries for TCRalpha and TCRbeta carried sample barcodes and unique molecular identifiers via 5'RACE. TCRdb ran MiXCR on the 5' RACE reads and lists one entry per CDR3 protein. The table has 450,000 to 700,000 distinct CDR3 sequences, roughly 17% seen once. Whole-study results and caveats: Some SARS-CoV-2-responding clones were already detected in memory before infection. Mostly located in CM and EM were contracting CD4+ clones, with contracting CD8+ clones located in EMRA.

Sequences were obtained from PBMCs or a T cell subset sorted from them (not recorded which). The gene calls are TRBV5-1 and TRBJ2-1, with D perhaps TRBD2 (6 bases). The source is an adult woman who had mild COVID-19 (a few samples of this study predate the infection). Cell type and time point are not known. For the CDR3, the DNA is TGCGCCAGCAGCTTGGATACGGGGGATCACAATGAGCAGTTCTTC. It yields the protein CASSLDTGDHNEQFF.